The clone carrying this T cell receptor beta chain was seen more than once but under ten times. The target antigen is unknown. Preparation of the TCRbeta library involved a method that used unique molecular identifiers. TCRdb used MiXCR to reprocess the PCR reads, holding one entry per CDR3 protein. The data show 700,000 to 950,000 distinct CDR3 sequences, approximately 15% seen once. The sample comes from a study of T-cell reconstitution after alpha-beta-depleted transplantation in children. V lost 0 bases to trimming and J lost 1 base, with 15 bases between them. The CDR3 extends over 16 amino acids. Per germline, CDR1 DFQATT and CDR2 SNEGSKA (reference sequence). Study-wide results and caveats: Expanded clones from the graft, numbering several hundred, reportedly supplied alpha-beta T cells about two months after transplant. Some patients' high day-60 TCRbeta diversity was attributed to recipient cells surviving conditioning.

The specimen comprised PBMCs, mostly from graft donor cells, sampled 360 days after TCRalphabeta/CD19-depleted stem cell transplant. The chain recombines TRBV20-1 with TRBJ1-1; TRBD1 is a possible D gene (6 bases). The receptor was derived from a male patient younger than 18 who had a stem cell transplant for acute lymphoblastic leukemia, so the T cells may come from the graft donor. The CDR3 spells CSAREGGRLRNTEAFF. In DNA, the CDR3 is TGCAGTGCTAGAGAAGGGGGACGTTTGCGGAACACTGAAGCTTTCTTT.